This T cell receptor (beta chain) was captured by sequencing in a study of cytomegalovirus exposure and HLA in healthy donors. V was pared by 5 bases and J by 4 bases, with 6 bases of the junction left unmatched. This CDR3 contains 15 residues. CDR1 LNHDA and CDR2 SQIVND come from the germline V gene (reference sequence). Data came from immunoSEQ multiplex PCR; TCRdb stores just in-frame clones and leaves some out. This sample has 150,000 to 200,000 clones; 86% occur once, and the top ten carry roughly 1.5%. The chain combines TRBV19 with TRBJ1-5; 9 nucleotides agree with TRBD1. The sequencing sample was made of PBMCs. The TCR was taken from a young woman in good health and CMV-seronegative. CDR3 nucleotides: TGTGCCAGTAGTTGGGACAGGGTAGGGAATCAGCCCCAGCATTTT. This codes for CASSWDRVGNQPQHF.